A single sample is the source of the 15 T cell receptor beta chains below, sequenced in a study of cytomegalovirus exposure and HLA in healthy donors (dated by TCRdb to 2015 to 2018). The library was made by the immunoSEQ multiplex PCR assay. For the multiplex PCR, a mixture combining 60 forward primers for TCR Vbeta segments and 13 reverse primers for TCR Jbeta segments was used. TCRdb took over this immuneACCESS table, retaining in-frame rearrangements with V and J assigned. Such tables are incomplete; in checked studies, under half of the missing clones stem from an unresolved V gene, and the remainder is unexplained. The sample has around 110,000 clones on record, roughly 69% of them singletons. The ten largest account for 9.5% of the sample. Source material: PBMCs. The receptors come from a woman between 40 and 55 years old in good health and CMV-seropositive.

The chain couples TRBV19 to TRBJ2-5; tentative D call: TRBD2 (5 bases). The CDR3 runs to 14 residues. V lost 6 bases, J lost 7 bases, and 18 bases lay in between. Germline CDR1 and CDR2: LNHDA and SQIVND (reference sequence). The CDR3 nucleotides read TGTGCCAGTAGGGACTTTAACAGACGAGGGACCCAGTACTTC. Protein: CASRDFNRRGTQYF.

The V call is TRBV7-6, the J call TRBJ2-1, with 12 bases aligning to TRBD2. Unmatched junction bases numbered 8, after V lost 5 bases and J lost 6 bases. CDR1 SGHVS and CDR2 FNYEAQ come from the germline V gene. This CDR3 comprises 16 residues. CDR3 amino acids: CASSLVTSGSLNEQFF. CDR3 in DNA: TGTGCCAGCAGCCTCGTGACTAGCGGGAGTCTCAATGAGCAGTTCTTC.

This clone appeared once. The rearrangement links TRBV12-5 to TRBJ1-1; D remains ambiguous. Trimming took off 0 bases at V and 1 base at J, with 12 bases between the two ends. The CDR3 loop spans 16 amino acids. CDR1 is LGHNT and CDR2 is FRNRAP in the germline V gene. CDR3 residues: CASGLVAGPQNTEAFF. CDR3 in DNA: TGTGCTAGTGGTTTGGTAGCCGGTCCTCAGAACACTGAAGCTTTCTTT.

CDR3 amino acids: CASGTGTGELFF. CDR3 in DNA: TGTGCCAGCGGGACAGGGACCGGGGAGCTGTTTTTT. This chain connects TRBV6-1 to TRBJ2-2; 9 nucleotides align to TRBD1. The V segment lost 8 bases and the J segment 5 bases; nucleotides outside the gene matches: 0. The germline CDR1 and CDR2 sequences are MNHNS and SASEGT. This CDR3 is 12 amino acids long.

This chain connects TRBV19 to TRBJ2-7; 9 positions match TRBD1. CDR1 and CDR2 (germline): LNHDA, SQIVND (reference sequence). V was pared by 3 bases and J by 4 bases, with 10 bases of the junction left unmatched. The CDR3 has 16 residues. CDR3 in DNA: TGTGCCAGTAGTATGGGGACAGGGAGGCCACTTTACGAGCAGTACTTC. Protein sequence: CASSMGTGRPLYEQYF.

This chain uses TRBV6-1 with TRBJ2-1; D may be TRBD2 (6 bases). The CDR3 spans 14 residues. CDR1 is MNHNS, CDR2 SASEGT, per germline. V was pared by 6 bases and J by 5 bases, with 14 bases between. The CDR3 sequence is CASSRTSFDNEQFF. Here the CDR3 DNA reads TGTGCCAGCAGCAGAACTAGCTTCGACAATGAGCAGTTCTTC.

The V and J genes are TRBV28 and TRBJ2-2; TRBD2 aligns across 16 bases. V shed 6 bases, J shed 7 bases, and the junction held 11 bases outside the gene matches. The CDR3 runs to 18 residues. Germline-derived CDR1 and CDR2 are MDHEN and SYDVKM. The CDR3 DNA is TGTGCCAGCAGCCCGGGACTAGCGGGAGGGCGTAATGTCGGGGAGCTGTTTTTT. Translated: CASSPGLAGGRNVGELFF.

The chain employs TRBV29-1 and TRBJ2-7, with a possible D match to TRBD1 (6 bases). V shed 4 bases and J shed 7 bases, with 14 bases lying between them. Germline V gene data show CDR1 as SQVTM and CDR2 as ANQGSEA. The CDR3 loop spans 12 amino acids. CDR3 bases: TGCAGCGTTGGAGGAACAGGGAGTGAGCAGTACTTC. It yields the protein CSVGGTGSEQYF.

The CDR3 protein is CASSGTTGGYGYTF. The CDR3 DNA is TGTGCCAGCAGCGGAACGACAGGGGGCTATGGCTACACCTTC. This chain joins TRBV7-9 and TRBJ1-2; 9 nucleotides align to TRBD1. J gave up 4 bases and V 5 bases, and 5 bases lay outside the gene matches. Germline CDR1 reads SEHNR; CDR2 reads FQNEAQ (reference sequence). The length of the CDR3 is 14 residues.

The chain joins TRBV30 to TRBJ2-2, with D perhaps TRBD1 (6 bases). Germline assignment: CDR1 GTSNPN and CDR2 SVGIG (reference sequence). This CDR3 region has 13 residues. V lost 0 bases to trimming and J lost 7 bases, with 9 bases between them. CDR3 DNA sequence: TGTGCCTGGAGTGTACTCAGGGGCGGGGAGCTGTTTTTT. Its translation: CAWSVLRGGELFF.

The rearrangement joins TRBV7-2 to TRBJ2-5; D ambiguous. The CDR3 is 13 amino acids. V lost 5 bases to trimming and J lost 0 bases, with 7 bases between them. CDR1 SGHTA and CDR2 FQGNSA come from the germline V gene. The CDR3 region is CASSLSYQETQYF. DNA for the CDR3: TGTGCCAGCAGCCTGAGTTACCAAGAGACCCAGTACTTC.

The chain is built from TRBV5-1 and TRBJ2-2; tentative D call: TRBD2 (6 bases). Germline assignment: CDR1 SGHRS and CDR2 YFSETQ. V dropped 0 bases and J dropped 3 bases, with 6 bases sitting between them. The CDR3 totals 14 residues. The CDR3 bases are TGCGCCAGCAGCTTGGCGGGGGACACCGGGGAGCTGTTTTTT. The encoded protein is CASSLAGDTGELFF.

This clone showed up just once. This CDR3 reads CASSGTGGSYEQYF. The CDR3 DNA reads as TGCGCCAGCAGCGGAACAGGCGGCTCCTACGAGCAGTACTTC. The genes are TRBV5-1 and TRBJ2-7, with D perhaps TRBD1 (5 bases). Germline assignment: CDR1 SGHRS and CDR2 YFSETQ. The CDR3 has 14 residues. The V end lost 4 bases, the J end lost 0 bases, and 11 bases lay between the germline ends.

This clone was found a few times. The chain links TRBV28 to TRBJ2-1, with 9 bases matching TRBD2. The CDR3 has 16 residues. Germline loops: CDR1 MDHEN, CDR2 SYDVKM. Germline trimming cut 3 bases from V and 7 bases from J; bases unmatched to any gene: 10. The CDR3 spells CASSFVGGRAENEQFF. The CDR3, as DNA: TGTGCCAGCAGTTTTGTAGGCGGGAGGGCCGAAAATGAGCAGTTCTTC.

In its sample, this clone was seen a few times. The CDR3 spells CASRGAGGPWGEQYF. The CDR3 DNA reads TGTGCCAGCCGGGGGGCGGGAGGGCCCTGGGGCGAGCAGTACTTC. The gene calls are TRBV28 and TRBJ2-7; 9 nucleotides match TRBD2. In germline, CDR1 is MDHEN, CDR2 SYDVKM. The CDR3 is 15 residues long. Unmatched junction bases numbered 14, after V lost 8 bases and J lost 6 bases.